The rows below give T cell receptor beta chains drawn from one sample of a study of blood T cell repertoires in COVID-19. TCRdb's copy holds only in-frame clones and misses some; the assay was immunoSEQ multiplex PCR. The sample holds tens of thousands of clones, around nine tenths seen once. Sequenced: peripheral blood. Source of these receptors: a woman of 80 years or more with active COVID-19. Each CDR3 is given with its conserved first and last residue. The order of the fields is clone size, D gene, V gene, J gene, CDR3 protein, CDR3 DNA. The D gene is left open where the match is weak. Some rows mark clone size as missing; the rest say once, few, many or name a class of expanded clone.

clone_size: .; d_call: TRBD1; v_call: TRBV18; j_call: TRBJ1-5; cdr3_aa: CASSPNTGTGGWPQHF; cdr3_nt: TGTGCCAGCTCACCAAATACCGGGACAGGGGGCTGGCCCCAGCATTTT
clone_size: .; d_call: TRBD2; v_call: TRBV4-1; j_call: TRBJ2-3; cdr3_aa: CASSQEDGLAGDDTQYF; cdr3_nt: TGCGCCAGCAGCCAAGAGGATGGTCTAGCGGGAGATGATACGCAGTATTTT
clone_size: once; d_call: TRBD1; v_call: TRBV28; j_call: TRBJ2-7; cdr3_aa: CASRDDRAYEQYF; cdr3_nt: TGTGCCAGCAGAGATGACAGGGCATACGAGCAGTACTTC
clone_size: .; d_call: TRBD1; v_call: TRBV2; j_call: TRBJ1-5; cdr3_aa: CASKQGASNQPQHF; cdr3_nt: TGTGCCAGCAAGCAGGGGGCGAGCAATCAGCCCCAGCATTTT
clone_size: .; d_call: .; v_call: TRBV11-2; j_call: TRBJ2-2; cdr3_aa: CASSPLDSPTGELFF; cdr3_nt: TGTGCCAGCAGCCCCTTGGACAGCCCTACCGGGGAGCTGTTTTTT
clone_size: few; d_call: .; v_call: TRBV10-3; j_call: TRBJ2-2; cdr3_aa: CAISDVTTNTGELFF; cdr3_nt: TGTGCCATCAGTGATGTGACTACAAACACCGGGGAGCTGTTTTTT
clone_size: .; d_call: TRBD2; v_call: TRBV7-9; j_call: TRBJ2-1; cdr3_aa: CASSTATSGSGNEQFF; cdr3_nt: TGTGCCAGCAGCACCGCCACTAGCGGGAGCGGCAATGAGCAGTTCTTC
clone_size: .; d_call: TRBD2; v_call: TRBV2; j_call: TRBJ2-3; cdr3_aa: CASSPSSGGTQYF; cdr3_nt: TGTGCCAGCAGCCCTTCTTCGGGAGGTACGCAGTATTTT
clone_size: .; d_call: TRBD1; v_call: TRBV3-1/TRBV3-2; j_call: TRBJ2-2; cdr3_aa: CASSPRAGGTGELFF; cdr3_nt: TGTGCCAGCAGCCCTAGGGCAGGGGGCACCGGGGAGCTGTTTTTT
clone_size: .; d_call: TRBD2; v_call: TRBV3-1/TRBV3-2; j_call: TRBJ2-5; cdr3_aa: CASSQGPIAGGPETQYF; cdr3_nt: TGTGCCAGCAGCCAAGGTCCCATAGCGGGAGGCCCAGAGACCCAGTACTTC
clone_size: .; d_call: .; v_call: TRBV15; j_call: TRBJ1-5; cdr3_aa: CATSREGGGQPQHF; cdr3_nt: TGTGCCACCAGCAGAGAGGGGGGTGGGCAGCCCCAGCATTTT
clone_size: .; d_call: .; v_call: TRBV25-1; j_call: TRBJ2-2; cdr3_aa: CASRGTWGLGTGELFF; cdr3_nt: TGTGCCAGCAGGGGCACGTGGGGGCTTGGGACCGGGGAGCTGTTTTTT
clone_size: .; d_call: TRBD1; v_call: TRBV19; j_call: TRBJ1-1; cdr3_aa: CASSVRDRGRAPEAFF; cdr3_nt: TGTGCCAGTAGTGTCCGTGACAGGGGAAGGGCTCCTGAAGCTTTCTTT
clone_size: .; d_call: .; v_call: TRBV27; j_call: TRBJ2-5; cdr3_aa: CASSTGTLGTQYF; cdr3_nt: TGTGCCAGCAGTACCGGGACACTTGGGACCCAGTACTTC
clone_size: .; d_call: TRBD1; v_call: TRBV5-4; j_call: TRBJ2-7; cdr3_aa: CASSLGQGTGEQYF; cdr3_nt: TGTGCCAGCAGCCTAGGACAGGGAACGGGAGAGCAGTACTTC
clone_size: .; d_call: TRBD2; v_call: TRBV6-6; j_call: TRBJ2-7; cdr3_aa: CASNRGSGWSGEQYF; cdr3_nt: TGTGCCAGCAATCGGGGTAGCGGGTGGTCGGGAGAGCAGTACTTC
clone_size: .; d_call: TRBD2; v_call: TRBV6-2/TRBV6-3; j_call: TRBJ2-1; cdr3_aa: CASIPGASGRASSYNEQFF; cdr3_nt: TGTGCCAGCATCCCGGGGGCTAGCGGGAGGGCAAGCTCCTACAATGAGCAGTTCTTC
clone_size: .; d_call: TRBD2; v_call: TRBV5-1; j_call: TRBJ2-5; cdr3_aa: CASSPGLAGVGETQYF; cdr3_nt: TGCGCCAGCAGCCCGGGACTAGCGGGAGTTGGAGAGACCCAGTACTTC
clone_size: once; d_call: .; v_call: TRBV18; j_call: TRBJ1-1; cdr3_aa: CASSIGQPNTEAFF; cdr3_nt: TGTGCCAGCTCAATCGGACAACCGAACACTGAAGCTTTCTTT
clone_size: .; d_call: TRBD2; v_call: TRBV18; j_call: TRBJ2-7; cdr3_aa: CASSASGRYEQYF; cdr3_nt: TGTGCCAGCTCGGCTAGCGGGAGGTACGAGCAGTACTTC
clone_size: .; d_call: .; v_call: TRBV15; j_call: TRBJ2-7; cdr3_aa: CATSRDLAQRRGRHYEQYF; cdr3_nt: TGTGCCACCAGCAGAGATCTGGCTCAACGTAGAGGGAGGCACTACGAGCAGTACTTC
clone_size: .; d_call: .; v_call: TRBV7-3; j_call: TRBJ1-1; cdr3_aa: CASSLAGRNTEAFF; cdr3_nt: TGTGCCAGCAGCTTGGCGGGACGGAACACTGAAGCTTTCTTT
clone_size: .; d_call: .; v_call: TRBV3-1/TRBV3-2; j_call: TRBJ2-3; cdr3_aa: CASSPYGNTDTQYF; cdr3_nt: TGTGCCAGCAGCCCATACGGGAACACAGATACGCAGTATTTT
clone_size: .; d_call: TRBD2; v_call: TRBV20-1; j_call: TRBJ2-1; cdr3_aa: CSASAGEGSYNEQFF; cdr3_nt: TGCAGTGCTAGTGCTGGGGAGGGATCTTACAATGAGCAGTTCTTC
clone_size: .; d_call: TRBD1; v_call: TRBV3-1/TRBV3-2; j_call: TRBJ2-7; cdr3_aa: CASQGGQGFYEQYF; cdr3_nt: TGTGCCAGCCAAGGGGGACAGGGGTTCTACGAGCAGTACTTC
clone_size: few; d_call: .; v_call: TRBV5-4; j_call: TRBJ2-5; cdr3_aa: CASSLSGETQYF; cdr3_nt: TGTGCCAGCAGCTTGAGCGGGGAGACCCAGTACTTC
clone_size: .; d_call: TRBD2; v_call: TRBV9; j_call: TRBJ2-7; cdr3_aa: CASSPTGGLAESYEQYF; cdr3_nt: TGTGCCAGCAGCCCCACGGGGGGACTAGCGGAATCCTACGAGCAGTACTTC
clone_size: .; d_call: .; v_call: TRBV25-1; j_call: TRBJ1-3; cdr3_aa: CASSELGASGNTIYF; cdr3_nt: TGTGCCAGCAGTGAATTGGGGGCCTCTGGAAACACCATATATTTT
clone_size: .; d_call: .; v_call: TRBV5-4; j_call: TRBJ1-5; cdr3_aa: CASSLGGQFNQPQHF; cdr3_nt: TGTGCCAGCAGCTTGGGCGGGCAGTTCAATCAGCCCCAGCATTTT
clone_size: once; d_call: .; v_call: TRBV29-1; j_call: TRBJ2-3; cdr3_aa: CSVVQIEDTQYF; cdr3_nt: TGCAGCGTTGTCCAGATTGAAGATACGCAGTATTTT
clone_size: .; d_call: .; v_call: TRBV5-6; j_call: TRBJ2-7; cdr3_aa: CASSQYGQGRQYF; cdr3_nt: TGTGCCAGCAGTCAATACGGGCAGGGTAGGCAGTACTTC
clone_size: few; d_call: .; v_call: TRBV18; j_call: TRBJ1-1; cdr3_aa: CASSPQGAEAFF; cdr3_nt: TGTGCCAGCTCACCACAGGGGGCTGAAGCTTTCTTT
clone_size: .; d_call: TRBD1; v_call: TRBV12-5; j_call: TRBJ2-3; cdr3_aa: CASGHGTGADTQYF; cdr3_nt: TGTGCTAGTGGTCACGGGACAGGGGCAGATACGCAGTATTTT
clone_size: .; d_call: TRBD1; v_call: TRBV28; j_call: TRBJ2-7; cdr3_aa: CASSIRGPLSYEQYF; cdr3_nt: TGTGCCAGCAGTATCAGGGGGCCCCTCTCCTACGAGCAGTACTTC
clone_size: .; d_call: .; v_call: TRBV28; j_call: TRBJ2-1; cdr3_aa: CASSSTLPGSYNEQFF; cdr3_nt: TGTGCCAGCAGTTCAACCCTCCCAGGGTCCTACAATGAGCAGTTCTTC
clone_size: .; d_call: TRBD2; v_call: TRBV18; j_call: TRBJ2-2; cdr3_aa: CASSPLGSGTRTGELFF; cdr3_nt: TGTGCCAGCTCACCACTTGGTTCCGGGACTAGGACCGGGGAGCTGTTTTTT
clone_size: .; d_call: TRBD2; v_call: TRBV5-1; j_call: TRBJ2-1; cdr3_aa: CASSLAGRGNEQFF; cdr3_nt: TGCGCCAGCAGCCTGGCTGGGAGGGGTAATGAGCAGTTCTTC
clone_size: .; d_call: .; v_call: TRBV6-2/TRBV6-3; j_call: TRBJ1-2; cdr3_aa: CASSFLYGYTF; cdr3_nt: TGTGCCAGCAGTTTCCTCTATGGCTACACCTTC
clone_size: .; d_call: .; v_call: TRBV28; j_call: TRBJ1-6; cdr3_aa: CASSQSDSPLHF; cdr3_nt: TGTGCCAGCAGCCAATCGGATTCACCCCTCCACTTT
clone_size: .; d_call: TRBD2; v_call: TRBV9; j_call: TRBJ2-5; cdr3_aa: CASSPRTSGTQETQYF; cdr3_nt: TGTGCCAGCAGCCCAAGGACTAGCGGGACCCAAGAGACCCAGTACTTC
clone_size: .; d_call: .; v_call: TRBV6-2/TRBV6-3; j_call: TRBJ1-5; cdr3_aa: CASSDPPGQGTQPQHF; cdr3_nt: TGTGCCAGCAGTGACCCCCCCGGGCAGGGCACACAGCCCCAGCATTTT
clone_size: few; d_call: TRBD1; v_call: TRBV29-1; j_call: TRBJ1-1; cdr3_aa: CSAPGTANTEAFF; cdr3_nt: TGCAGCGCCCCCGGGACAGCCAACACTGAAGCTTTCTTT
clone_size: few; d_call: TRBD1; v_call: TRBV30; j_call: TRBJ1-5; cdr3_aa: CAWSPGYRGEDYGVNNQPQHF; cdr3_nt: TGTGCCTGGAGTCCTGGGTACAGGGGGGAGGATTATGGGGTTAATAATCAGCCCCAGCATTTT
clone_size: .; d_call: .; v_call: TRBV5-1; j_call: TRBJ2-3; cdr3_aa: CASSSLQGLSTDTQYF; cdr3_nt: TGCGCCAGCAGCTCCCTACAGGGCCTTAGCACAGATACGCAGTATTTT